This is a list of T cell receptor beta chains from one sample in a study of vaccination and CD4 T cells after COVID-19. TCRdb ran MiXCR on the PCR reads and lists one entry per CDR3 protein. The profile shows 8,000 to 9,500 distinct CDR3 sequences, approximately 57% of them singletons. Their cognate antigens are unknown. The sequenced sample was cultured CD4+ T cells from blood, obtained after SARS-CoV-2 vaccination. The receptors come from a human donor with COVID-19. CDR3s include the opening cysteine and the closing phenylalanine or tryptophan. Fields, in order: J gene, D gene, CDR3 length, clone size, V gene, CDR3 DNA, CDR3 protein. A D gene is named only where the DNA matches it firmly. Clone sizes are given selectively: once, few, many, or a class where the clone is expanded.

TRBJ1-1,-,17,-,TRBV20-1,TGCAGTGCTACAACGTTATTGGGGCTGGGATCCAACACTGAAGCTTTCTTT,CSATTLLGLGSNTEAFF
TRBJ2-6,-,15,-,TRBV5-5,TGTGCCAGCAGCTTTGAAGGGACTGGGGCCAACGTCCTGACTTTC,CASSFEGTGANVLTF
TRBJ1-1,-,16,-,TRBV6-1,TGTGCCAGCAGCACTCCGGGACTAGGGATGAACACTGAAGCTTTCTTT,CASSTPGLGMNTEAFF
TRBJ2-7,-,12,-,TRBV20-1,TGCAGTGCTACCATTCTCGACAGATGGGCCACCTTC,CSATILDRWATF
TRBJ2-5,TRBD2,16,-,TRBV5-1,TGCGCCAGCAGCCGGGCTAGCGGGGGGCTCCAAGAGACCCAGTACTTC,CASSRASGGLQETQYF
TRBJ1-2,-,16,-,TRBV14,TGTGCCAGCAGCCAAGGGAGGGGACGTATGTTCTATGGCTACACCTTC,CASSQGRGRMFYGYTF
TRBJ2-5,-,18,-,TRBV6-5,TGTGCCAGCAGTTACGTATGGCCGGGACCGAAGTACCAAGAGACCCAGTACTTC,CASSYVWPGPKYQETQYF
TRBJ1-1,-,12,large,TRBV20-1,TGCAGTGCTAGTAAGGGGTACACTGAAGCTTTCTTT,CSASKGYTEAFF
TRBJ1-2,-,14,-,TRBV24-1,TGTGCCACCAGTGATGGGGGGGGGAGCTGGGGCTACACCTTC,CATSDGGGSWGYTF
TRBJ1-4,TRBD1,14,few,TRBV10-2,TGCGCCAGCAGTGAGTCCAGGGGGCAGGAAAAACTGTTTTTT,CASSESRGQEKLFF